This T cell receptor beta chain came from a study of metastatic and nonmetastatic thyroid tumors. Study in general: Repertoires from blood and tumor or nodule tissue of malignant and benign thyroid patients were compared. Study results and caveats: According to reports, the diversity of TCR beta was significantly higher in malignant thyroid tumors than in benign nodules, and this held in both blood and tumor samples.

Thyroid surgery took place with no prior treatment in any patient. Methods used by the authors: CDR3 was compared across clinicopathological groups, and the resulting differences were used to build a distant-metastasis classifier for papillary thyroid cancer. TCRdb re-called the PCR reads via MiXCR. TCRdb, rather than the study authors, made the V and J calls. The sample has roughly 57,000 clones, approximately 22% seen once. The CDR3 spans 19 residues. Losses at the gene ends were 0 bases for V and 3 bases for J; bases not matched to a gene: 11. Germline CDR1 reads MGHRA; CDR2 reads YSYEKL. On this clone: No antigen is known for it.

This chain connects TRBV4-1 to TRBJ2-1; 10 bases map to TRBD2. The source material was blood. The clonotype comes from a female donor with papillary thyroid cancer or a benign thyroid nodule (not recorded which). Some clones in this sample may be carry-over from other donors' samples. CDR3 sequence reads: CASSQEPFAGLAVYNEQFF. The DNA for the CDR3 is TGCGCCAGCAGCCAAGAACCCTTTGCTGGACTAGCGGTCTACAATGAGCAGTTCTTC.